This paragraph reports one T cell receptor beta chain. Only one count was recorded for this clone. This clone's antigen is unknown. Qualities for individual bases were not recorded, and no much larger clone is one base off. The sample belongs to a study of multiple sclerosis patients with progressive multifocal leukoencephalopathy (dated by TCRdb to between 2018 and 2020). Looking at the study overall: Controls were about five natalizumab-treated MS patients who did not develop PML, sampled longitudinally. The study examined peripheral T and B cells of MS patients who developed PML (4 under natalizumab, 1 after alemtuzumab) and treated patients who did not. Longitudinal follow-up was performed in two natalizumab-treated patients who later developed PML, from before therapy through 6 and 12 months to PML onset. The study was designed to detect JC virus-specific or public T-cell expansions arising at the time of PML onset. General conclusions and limits of the study: When PML developed, no shared TRBV or TRBJ gene usage and no preferred TRBV-TRBJ pairings were found. The analysis covered only peripheral blood, although cerebrospinal fluid or brain lymphocytes might be more informative for natalizumab-associated PML. Although TRB clones above 0.5% frequency turned up only in PML patients, the clones expanded at PML onset were already present before and during natalizumab therapy. Because the cohort was small and descriptive, it remained unclear whether the findings reflect JC virus infection or general immunocompromise. Most PML patients had lower normalized Shannon entropy, suggesting less diverse TRB repertoires, while values in the natalizumab-treated controls sat near 1.

The junction shows trimming of 5 bases on V and 7 bases on J, plus 24 bases between the germline ends. Taken from the germline V gene (reference sequence), the CDR1 and CDR2 loops are LNHDA and SQIVND. Including cysteine and phenylalanine, the CDR3 has 17 amino acids. Of all the DNA, just the CDR3 is kept, 51 bases in frame from base 1. The time point label on this specimen signifies: before natalizumab initiation. Interferon beta had previously been received by all listed patients, and all PML patients were female. Blood samples at T0 were collected prior to the first natalizumab infusion. Ficoll-Hypaque density gradient centrifugation was used to isolate peripheral blood mononuclear cells. TRB CDR3 regions were amplified from genomic DNA with the immunoSEQ two-step multiplex PCR at survey-level depth. Each PCR was spiked with synthetic inline TR CDR3 controls spanning all V-J pairings to estimate template counts and remove amplification bias. Reads were processed so that amplification and sequencing bias were reduced, and quantification was performed against synthetic TR CDR3 analogs. The original methods were these. Raw data were processed in ImmunoSEQ Analyzer, with out-of-frame sequences and CDR3s containing stop codons removed, and genes were named according to IMGT nomenclature. Normalized Shannon entropy, defined as 1 minus Pielou's evenness, was used to summarize repertoire diversity. Two TRB sequences were counted as identical only if the two sequences had the same V gene, J gene and CDR3. Public PML clonotypes were defined as CDR3s shared by two or more PML-onset samples but absent from earlier samples, from controls, and from public databases. CDR3 amino acid composition by position was analyzed with Skylign using the observed count method. This immuneACCESS table, as held by TCRdb, lists in-frame sequences with V and J called but not all clones. Of the missing ones, under half trace to an unresolved V gene in checked studies; the others have no known cause. The DNA gave D and trimming, while V, J and clone size come from that table. In this sample the table shows roughly 30,000 clones, around nine tenths of which occur a single time. About 1.5% of the sample rests with the top ten.

In this chain, TRBV19 is recombined with TRBJ2-1, with no D gene named confidently. Sequencing was carried out using PBMCs. The source is a human donor with multiple sclerosis. Here the CDR3 is given as CASSSLTSILVNNEQFF. The DNA reads TGTGCCAGTAGTTCACTAACGTCCATTTTAGTGAATAATGAGCAGTTCTTC.